This passage covers 17 T cell receptor beta chains from one sample sequenced in a study of radiation and T cells in renal cell carcinoma. Profiled with immunoSEQ multiplex PCR; TCRdb holds only in-frame clones, not every one. This repertoire shows 13,000 to 15,000 clones, just over 55% found once; its top ten account for 10% to 15%. Specified treatment: treatment-naive control, cytoreductive nephrectomy. Sequences were derived from tumor tissue, sampled from a patient whose treatment was nephrectomy without radiotherapy. These receptors were obtained from a man aged 45-65 years with renal cell carcinoma.

The chain has TRBV5-6 and TRBJ2-7, with 9 positions matching TRBD1. The germline V gene encodes CDR1 SGHDT and CDR2 YYEEEE. The CDR3 runs 15 residues. V gave up 4 bases and J gave up 3 bases; unmatched junction bases: 8. CDR3 in DNA: TGTGCCAGCAGCCTATGGACAGGGGAGTACTACGAGCAGTACTTC. As protein: CASSLWTGEYYEQYF.

This rearrangement joins TRBV7-2 to TRBJ1-2, with D tentatively TRBD1 (5 bases). Germline lookup yields CDR1 SGHTA and CDR2 FQGNSA. This CDR3 comprises 12 residues. Trimming stripped 2 bases from V and 8 bases from J, with 9 bases between. CDR3: CASSLFRDGYTF. In DNA, the CDR3 is TGTGCCAGCAGCTTATTCAGGGACGGCTACACCTTC.

V gene TRBV27 combines with J gene TRBJ2-7; D call uncertain. The V end lost 8 bases, the J end lost 0 bases, and 11 bases lay between the germline ends. CDR3 size: 13 residues. The germline gives CDR1 MNHEY, CDR2 SMNVEV (reference sequence). CDR3 loop: CASRRLSSYEQYF. For the CDR3, the DNA is TGTGCCAGCCGACGGCTCAGCTCCTACGAGCAGTACTTC.

This clone came up a few times. The J gene is TRBJ2-7, the V gene TRBV6-1, with D unclear. The CDR3 is 15 residues long. CDR1 and CDR2 from the germline V gene are MNHNS and SASEGT. V was trimmed by 1 base and J by 3 bases, leaving 13 bases between them. CDR3 DNA sequence: TGTGCCAGCAGTGAAGTTAGGAGTAAGGTCTACGAGCAGTACTTC. It encodes CASSEVRSKVYEQYF.

This clone showed up just a few times. The chain recombines TRBV7-3 with TRBJ2-1, with D tentatively TRBD1 (5 bases). CDR3 size: 16 residues. Trimming removed 5 bases at V and 0 bases at J, with 14 bases between. Germline loops: CDR1 SGHTA, CDR2 FQGTGA. CDR3 sequence (DNA): TGTGCCAGCAGCGCCAAAACAGGTAGCTCCTACAATGAGCAGTTCTTC. It specifies CASSAKTGSSYNEQFF. Together with reference TRBV7-3 and TRBJ2-1, the CDR3 gives the full variable domain: GAGVSQTPSNKVTEKGKYVELRCDPISGHTALYWYRQSLGQGPEFLIYFQGTGAADDSGLPNDRFFAVRPEGSVSTLKIQRTERGDSAVYLCASSAKTGSSYNEQFFGPGTRLTVL.

This rearrangement joins TRBV5-1 to TRBJ2-1, with 9 bases that match TRBD1. Germline V gives CDR1 SGHRS, CDR2 YFSETQ. The CDR3 has 16 amino acids. Trimming took 3 bases from V and 1 from J; bases not matched to a gene: 5. The CDR3 DNA reads as TGCGCCAGCAGCTACGCCGGGACAGGGTCCTACAATGAGCAGTTCTTC. Its translation: CASSYAGTGSYNEQFF.

V gene TRBV20-1 combines with J gene TRBJ2-3; D is unresolved. This CDR3 region has 11 residues. Per the germline V gene, CDR1 is DFQATT and CDR2 is SNEGSKA (reference sequence). The ends were cut back, 5 bases at V and 1 base at J, with 4 bases in the middle. CDR3: CSASGTDTQYF. In nucleotides, the CDR3 is TGCAGTGCTTCGGGCACAGATACGCAGTATTTT.

The gene calls are TRBV5-1 and TRBJ2-3; D is possibly TRBD2 (6 bases). Germline V CDR1 and CDR2: SGHRS, YFSETQ. Trimming shortened V by 2 bases and J by 5 bases, and 9 bases separated the two germline ends. This CDR3 comprises 13 residues. The CDR3 loop is CASSFRLEDTQYF. The CDR3 DNA reads TGCGCCAGCAGCTTCCGACTAGAAGATACGCAGTATTTT.

The V and J genes are TRBV21-1 and TRBJ2-7; the D segment call TRBD1 is taken from the table without a DNA check. TRBV21-1 is recorded as a pseudogene. The CDR3 consists of 16 residues. CDR3: CASSKAGQGPPYEQYF. The CDR3 DNA follows: TGTGCCAGCAGCAAAGCCGGACAGGGCCCTCCCTACGAGCAGTACTTC.

This chain joins TRBV6-6 and TRBJ2-7, with 7 bases aligning to TRBD2. With V trimmed by 1 base and J by 4 bases, 7 bases remained unmatched. Germline V CDR1 and CDR2: MNHNY, SVGAGI (reference sequence). The CDR3 consists of 15 residues. The CDR3 spells CASSYLGRESYEQYF. The CDR3 DNA reads TGTGCCAGCAGTTACTTAGGGCGGGAGTCTTACGAGCAGTACTTC.

The chain recombines TRBV19 with TRBJ1-2, with D unclear. The CDR3 is made up of 15 amino acids. Deletions cut 1 base from V and 0 bases from J, with 9 bases between. Germline assignment: CDR1 LNHDA and CDR2 SQIVND (reference sequence). DNA of the CDR3: TGTGCCAGTAGTATAGGTGAAGGCGCTAACTATGGCTACACCTTC. Translated: CASSIGEGANYGYTF.

This clone was detected only a few times. The chain links TRBV19 to TRBJ1-1, with TRBD1 as a possible D gene (6 bases). This CDR3 region has 13 residues. The ends were cut back, 7 bases at V and 9 bases at J, with 18 bases in the middle. Looked up from germline, CDR1 is LNHDA and CDR2 is SQIVND (reference sequence). The CDR3 loop reads CASISDRASQAFF. CDR3 DNA sequence: TGTGCCAGTATTTCGGACAGAGCTTCCCAAGCTTTCTTT.

This clone appeared a few times. The rearrangement links TRBV5-4 to TRBJ1-5; 8 positions match TRBD1. Germline CDR1 reads SGHNT; CDR2 reads YYREEE (reference sequence). CDR3 length equals 15 residues. Trimming removed 4 bases from V and 3 bases from J; junction bases left unmatched: 6. CDR3 sequence reads: CASSPDRGFNQPQHF. The CDR3 nucleotides are TGTGCCAGCAGCCCCGACAGGGGTTTCAATCAGCCCCAGCATTTT.

Judged by abundance, this clone is medium-sized (0.01 to 0.1%). This CDR3 reads CANLQGAERTVTEAFF. DNA of the CDR3: TGTGCCAATCTACAGGGTGCAGAACGGACAGTAACTGAAGCTTTCTTT. The V call is TRBV19, the J call TRBJ1-1; D is perhaps TRBD1 (6 bases). Deletions cut 10 bases from V and 5 bases from J, with 26 bases between. From germline, CDR1 is LNHDA and CDR2 SQIVND (reference sequence). The CDR3 runs 16 residues.

The chain links TRBV29-1 to TRBJ1-1; no definite D call. Germline V gene data show CDR1 as SQVTM and CDR2 as ANQGSEA. The CDR3 is made up of 13 amino acids. Trimming cost V 7 bases and J 4 bases, with 16 bases left between them. The CDR3 reads CSAGELGGTEAFF. As DNA, the CDR3 is TGCAGCGCCGGGGAGTTAGGAGGCACTGAAGCTTTCTTT.

This clone was found once. The chain employs TRBV6-6 and TRBJ1-5; D is undetermined. Trimming removed 5 bases from V and 0 bases from J, with 14 bases in between. Germline V CDR1 and CDR2: MNHNY, SVGAGI (reference sequence). The CDR3 is 16 residues long. The chain's CDR3 is CASSPLSSHSNQPQHF. The CDR3 DNA is TGTGCCAGCAGTCCCCTCAGCAGTCATAGCAATCAGCCCCAGCATTTT.

The rearrangement uses TRBV6-5 and TRBJ2-7; the D is unclear. Trimming removed 0 bases from V and 1 base from J, with 10 bases in between. This CDR3 spans 15 amino acids. In germline, CDR1 is MNHEY, CDR2 SVGAGI. The CDR3 nucleotides read TGTGCCAGCAGTTACTCGCTAGTACAGTCCTACGAGCAGTACTTC. It translates to CASSYSLVQSYEQYF.